This paragraph reports one TCR beta chain. The antigen is undetermined. These data are taken from a study of cytomegalovirus exposure and HLA in healthy donors. Study-wide points: Later work associated approximately 17,000 TCR beta sequences with HLA alleles at 0.05 false discovery rate.

Primers: 60 Vbeta forward and 13 Jbeta reverse. In the original processing: Approximately 11 million of the about 80 million unique TCR beta chains counted in a later analysis were shared. Clones were read by immunoSEQ multiplex PCR, and TCRdb kept only the in-frame ones, dropping some. The DNA was the basis for D and trimming; V, J and clone size are from that table. The sample has under 45,000 clones, roughly two thirds seen once; the top ten hold 6.5%. The TCR originated in a man aged 25-40 years in good health and CMV-seronegative. Sequencing used PBMCs.

CDR3 DNA sequence: TGTGCCAGTAGTACCACAGGGACACAGCCCCAGCATTTT. Its protein is CASSTTGTQPQHF. The gene calls are TRBV19 and TRBJ1-5, with D possibly TRBD1 on 6 matching bases. Germline values: CDR1 LNHDA, CDR2 SQIVND (reference sequence). Trimming removed 4 bases from V and 7 bases from J, with 11 bases in between. This CDR3 region has 13 residues.